Following are 32 T cell receptor beta chains from one sample sequenced in a study of cytomegalovirus exposure and HLA in healthy donors. Primers included in the PCR were 60 Vbeta and 13 Jbeta primers. Clones were sequenced by immunoSEQ multiplex PCR, and TCRdb holds only the in-frame ones, with some missing. Of roughly 99,000 clones in the sample, about four fifths were seen once. The sequenced sample consisted of PBMCs. The source is a man under 40 in good health and CMV-seropositive.

The chain links TRBV4-2 to TRBJ1-2; the D is unclear. Germline CDR1 and CDR2: LGHNA and YNFKEQ. With 0 bases removed from V and 9 bases from J, the gap between germline ends came to 14 bases. The CDR3 length is 14 residues. Written as DNA, the CDR3 is TGTGCCAGCAGCCAAGATTACGAGGTGGCCCGCTACACCTTC. Its protein product is CASSQDYEVARYTF.

Remarks on this clone: An end of the junction does not agree with germline; a read error may underlie this. The rearrangement uses TRBV7-7 and TRBJ2-1; TRBD1 aligns across 12 bases. The CDR3 is 15 amino acids. Germline V gene sequence: CDR1 SSHAT, CDR2 FNYEAQ (reference sequence). The DNA for the CDR3 is TGTGCTAGCAGCCCGGGACAGGGGGCGGGGAATGAGCAGTTCTTC. Protein product: CASSPGQGAGNEQFF.

The gene calls are TRBV25-1 and TRBJ2-5, with a weak D call TRBD1 (5 bases). The last part of the DNA fits TRBJ2-7 better; the J call may be wrong. Germline V lookup: CDR1 MGHDK, CDR2 SYGVNS. This CDR3 is built from 13 residues. CDR3 amino acids: CASSGTITYEQYF. The CDR3 DNA sequence: TGTGCCAGCAGTGGGACAATAACCTACGAGCAGTACTTC.

This clone was counted between two and nine times. V and J are TRBV6-1 and TRBJ2-7; no definite D call. Germline CDR1 and CDR2: MNHNS and SASEGT. The CDR3 extends over 14 amino acids. Trimming cost V 1 base and J 4 bases, with 11 bases left between them. CDR3 loop: CASSEVGSVYEQYF. The CDR3, as DNA: TGTGCCAGCAGTGAAGTTGGCAGCGTGTACGAGCAGTACTTC.

The chain employs TRBV9 and TRBJ2-1; 13 bases are shared with TRBD2. CDR1 SGDLS and CDR2 YYNGEE come from the germline V gene. The length of the CDR3 is 18 residues. With 1 base clipped from V and 2 bases from J, the junction kept 6 bases outside the gene matches. The CDR3 sequence: CASSVTGTSGETYNEQFF. The CDR3 DNA sequence: TGTGCCAGCAGCGTAACCGGGACTAGCGGGGAAACCTACAATGAGCAGTTCTTC.

The CDR3 DNA reads TGTGCCAGCAGGCGTTGGGGTAGCGGGGGCCCCTCCTACAATGAGCAGTTCTTC. It yields the protein CASRRWGSGGPSYNEQFF. The V call is TRBV7-9, the J call TRBJ2-1, with 9 nucleotides matching TRBD2. Germline values: CDR1 SEHNR, CDR2 FQNEAQ (reference sequence). CDR3 length equals 18 residues. With 6 bases clipped from V and 0 bases from J, the junction kept 12 bases outside the gene matches. The entire variable domain, with the rest obtained from reference TRBV7-9 and TRBJ2-1, is as follows: DTGVSQNPRHKITKRGQNVTFRCDPISEHNRLYWYRQTLGQGPEFLTYFQNEAQLEKSRLLSDRFSAERPKGSFSTLEIQRTEQGDSAMYLCASRRWGSGGPSYNEQFFGPGTRLTVL.

The table lists this clone with a count of one. The chain recombines TRBV6-6 with TRBJ2-7, with 9 bases identical to TRBD2. The V gene end was trimmed by 6 bases and the J gene end by 9 bases; junction bases not matched to a gene: 6. This CDR3 is built from 12 residues. Looked up from germline, CDR1 is MNHNY and CDR2 is SVGAGI (reference sequence). CDR3 sequence: CASSPSGDVQYF. The CDR3 DNA reads TGTGCCAGCAGCCCTAGCGGGGATGTGCAGTACTTC.

The J gene is TRBJ1-2, the V gene TRBV25-1; TRBD1 agrees at 9 bases. Germline assignment: CDR1 MGHDK and CDR2 SYGVNS. The J segment lost 2 bases and the V segment lost 2 bases, leaving 3 bases of the junction unmatched. The CDR3 consists of 15 residues. CDR3 amino acids: CASSEIGTGNYGYTF. The CDR3 nucleotides are TGTGCCAGCAGTGAAATCGGGACAGGGAACTATGGCTACACCTTC.

The J gene is TRBJ2-2, the V gene TRBV27; D is ambiguous. Trimming left V 3 bases short and J 6 bases short, with 11 bases between. CDR1 MNHEY and CDR2 SMNVEV come from the germline V gene (reference sequence). The CDR3 length is 14 residues. The CDR3 protein is CASSFGSFAGELFF. The DNA of the CDR3 is TGTGCCAGCAGTTTCGGTAGCTTTGCCGGGGAGCTGTTTTTT.

The gene calls are TRBV28 and TRBJ1-4, with a weak D call TRBD1 (5 bases). V lost 9 bases and J lost 1, with 18 bases in between. Germline-derived CDR1 and CDR2 are MDHEN and SYDVKM. CDR3 length: 16 amino acids. CDR3 DNA sequence: TGTGCCAGTACAAAGGGGAGGGTTAGAACTAATGAAAAACTGTTTTTT. Translation: CASTKGRVRTNEKLFF.

This clone was found once. The chain recombines TRBV11-3 with TRBJ2-2; 11 bases map to TRBD1. The trim removed 5 bases at V and 6 bases at J, leaving 5 bases unmatched. The CDR3 contains 15 residues. The V gene's germline CDR1 is SGHNT and CDR2 YENEEA. DNA of the CDR3: TGTGCCAGCAGCGCGTGGACAGGGGGCTCCGGGGAGCTGTTTTTT. Encoded protein: CASSAWTGGSGELFF.

The rearrangement links TRBV5-5 to TRBJ2-5; a weak D match, TRBD2 (5 bases). V lost 1 base and J 4 bases, leaving 8 bases between the germline ends. Germline lookup yields CDR1 SGHKS and CDR2 YYEKEE (reference sequence). The CDR3 has 13 amino acids. The CDR3 here is CASSLPGGETQYF. The CDR3 DNA reads as TGTGCCAGCAGCTTGCCAGGAGGAGAGACCCAGTACTTC.

The V gene is TRBV30, the J gene TRBJ2-5, with TRBD2 matching over 8 bases. The CDR3 length is 15 residues. CDR1 is GTSNPN, CDR2 SVGIG, per germline (reference sequence). The V gene end was trimmed by 5 bases and the J gene end by 7 bases; junction bases not matched to a gene: 15. The CDR3 protein is CAWESGASGGGTQYF. The CDR3 coding sequence is TGTGCCTGGGAGTCTGGGGCAAGCGGGGGAGGGACCCAGTACTTC.

This chain joins TRBV18 and TRBJ1-1, with D possibly being TRBD1 (5 bases). The CDR3 has 13 residues. Germline CDR1 and CDR2: KGHSH and LQKENI. Trimming took off 1 base at V and 6 bases at J, with 9 bases between the two ends. The CDR3 is CASSPQQGPEAFF. As DNA, the CDR3 is TGTGCCAGCTCACCACAGCAGGGCCCTGAAGCTTTCTTT.

V gene TRBV19 combines with J gene TRBJ1-5; no definite D call. Germline V lookup: CDR1 LNHDA, CDR2 SQIVND (reference sequence). This CDR3 spans 13 amino acids. With 6 bases removed from V and 1 base from J, the gap between germline ends came to 7 bases. Here the CDR3 DNA reads TGTGCCAGTAGACAGACGAGCAATCAGCCCCAGCATTTT. Translating it yields CASRQTSNQPQHF.

This clone was picked up one time. CDR3 sequence reads: CSTHGAGGETQYF. The CDR3 region has the DNA TGCAGCACCCACGGGGCGGGGGGCGAGACCCAGTACTTC. This chain connects TRBV29-1 to TRBJ2-5, with TRBD2 identical over 8 bases. This CDR3 is 13 amino acids long. With 8 bases clipped from V and 5 bases from J, the junction kept 10 bases outside the gene matches. Germline loops: CDR1 SQVTM, CDR2 ANQGSEA.

The genes are TRBV5-1 and TRBJ2-3; 8 positions match TRBD2. The V gene's germline CDR1 is SGHRS and CDR2 YFSETQ. This CDR3 contains 16 residues. Trimming removed 1 base from V and 2 bases from J; junction bases left unmatched: 6. As DNA, the CDR3 is TGCGCCAGCAGCTTGATAAGCGGGGGATACACAGATACGCAGTATTTT. Translation: CASSLISGGYTDTQYF.

The J gene is TRBJ1-5, the V gene TRBV28, with a possible D match to TRBD1 (5 bases). Per the germline V gene, CDR1 is MDHEN and CDR2 is SYDVKM. V gave up 4 bases and J gave up 0 bases, with 13 bases separating them. The CDR3 extends over 16 amino acids. The CDR3 DNA follows: TGTGCCAGCAGTTCCTCAGACAGTTATAGCAATCAGCCCCAGCATTTT. Its protein is CASSSSDSYSNQPQHF.

The chain has TRBV11-2 and TRBJ1-3; TRBD1 might be the D (6 bases). The CDR3 is made up of 16 amino acids. Trimming stripped 5 bases from V and 7 bases from J, with 21 bases between. The V gene's germline CDR1 is SGHAT and CDR2 FQNNGV. This CDR3 reads CASSTEQGRSGNTIYF. The CDR3 nucleotides are TGTGCCAGCAGCACCGAACAGGGCCGAAGTGGGAACACCATATATTTT.

The chain combines TRBV6-6 with TRBJ1-5; 9 nucleotides line up with TRBD1. Germline V gene lookup returns CDR1 MNHNY and CDR2 SVGAGI (reference sequence). With 4 bases clipped from V and 2 bases from J, the junction kept 6 bases outside the gene matches. The CDR3 runs to 16 residues. Here the CDR3 reads CASSSTGGGGNQPQHF. The CDR3 DNA follows: TGTGCCAGCAGTTCCACAGGGGGCGGGGGCAATCAGCCCCAGCATTTT.

This chain links TRBV19 with TRBJ1-5; no clear D gene. CDR1 is LNHDA and CDR2 is SQIVND in the germline V gene (reference sequence). This CDR3 region has 16 residues. V was trimmed by 2 bases and J by 5 bases, leaving 16 bases between them. CDR3 in DNA: TGTGCCAGTAGTATAAAAGTGTTCGCGGGCTATCAGCCCCAGCATTTT. Its translation: CASSIKVFAGYQPQHF. The whole variable domain, remainder taken from reference TRBV19 and TRBJ1-5, is DGGITQSPKYLFRKEGQNVTLSCEQNLNHDAMYWYRQDPGQGLRLIYYSQIVNDFQKGDIAEGYSVSREKKESFPLTVTSAQKNPTAFYLCASSIKVFAGYQPQHFGDGTRLSIL.

This chain connects TRBV5-4 to TRBJ2-1, with 8 bases aligning to TRBD2. V shed 0 bases and J 0 bases; nucleotides not matched to a gene: 5. CDR3 length: 17 residues. The germline V gene has CDR1 SGHNT and CDR2 YYREEE (reference sequence). CDR3 region: CASSLDFGGASYNEQFF. The CDR3 nucleotides are TGTGCCAGCAGCTTGGATTTCGGGGGGGCCTCCTACAATGAGCAGTTCTTC.

The chain uses TRBV9 and TRBJ1-2; 8 bases agree with TRBD1. The V segment lost 1 base and the J segment 5 bases; nucleotides outside the gene matches: 7. The CDR3 contains 15 residues. Germline V gives CDR1 SGDLS, CDR2 YYNGEE. The CDR3 bases are TGTGCCAGCAGCGTATACGGGACAGGCCGTTATGGCTACACCTTC. This codes for CASSVYGTGRYGYTF.

This chain joins TRBV6-5 and TRBJ1-2; tentative D call: TRBD1 (5 bases). Per the germline V gene, CDR1 is MNHEY and CDR2 is SVGAGI. Trimming stripped 3 bases from V and 2 bases from J, with 13 bases between. This CDR3 is built from 15 residues. CDR3 protein: CASSYGGLGNYGYTF. The CDR3 region has the DNA TGTGCCAGCAGTTATGGGGGACTGGGAAACTATGGCTACACCTTC.

This chain uses TRBV6-1 with TRBJ2-7; D is perhaps TRBD1 (5 bases). Trimming shortened V by 4 bases and J by 3 bases, and 7 bases separated the two germline ends. The CDR3 loop spans 12 amino acids. Germline CDR1 reads MNHNS; CDR2 reads SASEGT. In nucleotides, the CDR3 is TGTGCCAGCAGTGCTCAGGGCTACGAGCAGTACTTC. It is translated as CASSAQGYEQYF.

The chain recombines TRBV6-1 with TRBJ1-2, with TRBD1 matching 7 bases. Looked up from germline, CDR1 is MNHNS and CDR2 is SASEGT. CDR3 size: 12 residues. After removal of 8 bases from V and 8 bases from J, the junction contained 8 bases not matched to a gene. CDR3 nucleotide sequence: TGTGCCAGCCATATCACAGGGGAGGGCTACACCTTC. Translating gives CASHITGEGYTF.

The CDR3 here is CASSLGGLGGKTQYF. The CDR3 nucleotides read TGTGCCAGCAGCTTGGGTGGACTGGGGGGAAAGACCCAGTACTTC. The chain recombines TRBV5-4 with TRBJ2-5; possible D gene TRBD2, 6 bases. CDR1 is SGHNT and CDR2 is YYREEE in the germline V gene (reference sequence). V lost 0 bases to trimming and J lost 6 bases, with 15 bases between them. The CDR3 runs 15 residues.

This chain joins TRBV6-1 and TRBJ1-2; TRBD1 matches 7 bases. V was pared by 6 bases and J by 0 bases, with 7 bases of the junction left unmatched. This CDR3 spans 15 amino acids. Per germline, CDR1 MNHNS and CDR2 SASEGT. The chain's CDR3 is CASRGQTLANYGYTF. DNA for the CDR3: TGTGCCAGCAGGGGACAGACTTTAGCTAACTATGGCTACACCTTC.

This clone was detected only once. This chain links TRBV2 with TRBJ1-5, with D hard to call. CDR3 length: 13 amino acids. The V end was cut by 7 bases, the J end by 5 bases, with 12 bases between. CDR1 is SNHLY, CDR2 FYNNEI, per germline. In DNA, the CDR3 is TGTGCCAGCATAGAGGTACCCGATCAGCCCCAGCATTTT. As protein: CASIEVPDQPQHF.

The chain uses TRBV6-1 and TRBJ2-5; tentative D call: TRBD1 (8 bases). Germline V gives CDR1 MNHNS, CDR2 SASEGT. The CDR3 totals 15 residues. V lost 0 bases to trimming and J lost 6 bases, with 14 bases between them. Written as DNA, the CDR3 is TGTGCCAGCAGTGAAGCACAGGGGGGGTGGCAGACCCAGTACTTC. It yields the protein CASSEAQGGWQTQYF.

The V gene is TRBV11-2, the J gene TRBJ2-7, with 10 positions matching TRBD2. Germline V gives CDR1 SGHAT, CDR2 FQNNGV. The CDR3 loop spans 14 amino acids. The junction had 1 base not matched to a gene; V was cut back by 2 bases and J by 3 bases. The CDR3 protein is CASSLLAGDYEQYF. The DNA for the CDR3 is TGTGCCAGCAGCTTACTAGCGGGGGACTACGAGCAGTACTTC. Using reference TRBV11-2 and TRBJ2-7 for the parts outside the CDR3, the full variable domain is EAGVAQSPRYKIIEKRQSVAFWCNPISGHATLYWYQQILGQGPKLLIQFQNNGVVDDSQLPKDRFSAERLKGVDSTLKIQPAKLEDSAVYLCASSLLAGDYEQYFGPGTRLTVT.

This chain joins TRBV7-2 and TRBJ2-5, with TRBD2 matching over 8 bases. In germline, CDR1 is SGHTA, CDR2 FQGNSA. The CDR3 totals 16 residues. Trimming removed 3 bases from V and 1 base from J; junction bases left unmatched: 7. The CDR3 region is CASSLSSGLGQETQYF. CDR3 sequence (DNA): TGTGCCAGCAGCTTGTCTAGCGGGTTAGGCCAAGAGACCCAGTACTTC.